Listed here are 12 T cell receptor beta chains from one sample, sequenced in a study of cytomegalovirus exposure and HLA in healthy donors. In the PCR, 60 Vbeta and 13 Jbeta primers were used. This table comes from immunoSEQ multiplex PCR, and its TCRdb copy is limited to in-frame clones, with some not included. The data show 170,000 or so clones, 83% seen once. Input material: PBMCs. Receptors were obtained from a man over 45 in good health and CMV-seronegative.

This clone was seen once. V gene TRBV18 combines with J gene TRBJ1-4, with 7 bases identical to TRBD1. The CDR3 covers 15 residues. Germline V gives CDR1 KGHSH, CDR2 LQKENI. V trimming: 7 bases; J trimming: 4 bases; junction bases outside the gene matches: 9. The CDR3 here is CASLHLQGRNEKLFF. The CDR3 nucleotides read TGTGCCAGCTTACATCTACAGGGGCGTAATGAAAAACTGTTTTTT.

V usage is TRBV18 and J usage is TRBJ1-6; D call uncertain. The CDR3 sequence is 13 residues long. Germline loops: CDR1 KGHSH, CDR2 LQKENI. With 3 bases removed from V and 17 bases from J, the gap between germline ends came to 17 bases. Written as DNA, the CDR3 is TGTGCCAGCTCACCCGAGAATGTTGTCGGTGTCCACTTT. It codes for CASSPENVVGVHF. The variable domain in full, with the rest retrieved from reference TRBV18 and TRBJ1-6, is NAGVMQNPRHLVRRRGQEARLRCSPMKGHSHVYWYRQLPEEGLKFMVYLQKENIIDESGMPKERFSAEFPKEGPSILRIQQVVRGDSAAYFCASSPENVVGVHFGNGTRLTVT.

The chain couples TRBV27 to TRBJ2-1; TRBD2 matches 8 bases. The junction had 10 bases not matched to a gene; V was cut back by 5 bases and J by 7 bases. The CDR3 is 15 residues long. Germline loops: CDR1 MNHEY, CDR2 SMNVEV (reference sequence). The CDR3 is CASSPTGTSRNEQFF. The CDR3 region has the DNA TGTGCCAGCAGTCCCACCGGGACTAGTAGGAATGAGCAGTTCTTC.

This clone was found a few times. J is TRBJ1-6 and V is TRBV19; 9 nucleotides agree with TRBD1. J gave up 7 bases and V 5 bases, and 0 bases lay outside the gene matches. The CDR3 contains 13 residues. CDR1 and CDR2 (germline): LNHDA, SQIVND (reference sequence). CDR3 loop: CASSGTGNSPLHF. In DNA form, the CDR3 reads TGTGCCAGTAGTGGGACAGGGAATTCACCCCTCCACTTT. Full variable domain (outside the CDR3, taken from reference TRBV19 and TRBJ1-6): DGGITQSPKYLFRKEGQNVTLSCEQNLNHDAMYWYRQDPGQGLRLIYYSQIVNDFQKGDIAEGYSVSREKKESFPLTVTSAQKNPTAFYLCASSGTGNSPLHFGNGTRLTVT.

This sequence joins TRBV9 and TRBJ2-7; TRBD2 matches 8 bases. The CDR3 is 16 residues long. Germline loops: CDR1 SGDLS, CDR2 YYNGEE. The V and J ends lost 1 base and 5 bases, in that order; junction bases with no gene match: 11. The CDR3 loop is CASSVMKSGSAHEQYF. DNA for the CDR3: TGTGCCAGCAGCGTAATGAAGAGCGGGAGTGCGCACGAGCAGTACTTC.

The chain carries TRBV2 and TRBJ2-3; TRBD2 is a possible D gene (5 bases). Trimming stripped 6 bases from V and 11 bases from J, with 18 bases between. The germline V gene has CDR1 SNHLY and CDR2 FYNNEI. The CDR3 length is 13 residues. CDR3 sequence: CASSFGLPEGQYF. CDR3 bases: TGTGCCAGCAGCTTCGGACTCCCTGAGGGGCAGTATTTT.

The genes are TRBV9 and TRBJ1-2; no clear D gene. This CDR3 region has 16 residues. V lost 3 bases and J 4 bases, leaving 19 bases between the germline ends. Germline CDR1 is SGDLS and CDR2 is YYNGEE. CDR3 region: CASSGPVWGGSYGYTF. The CDR3 DNA follows: TGTGCCAGCAGCGGACCCGTCTGGGGAGGGAGCTATGGCTACACCTTC.

This clone was picked up one time. The chain uses TRBV7-2 and TRBJ2-3; 8 bases fit TRBD1. Germline V lookup: CDR1 SGHTA, CDR2 FQGNSA. V lost 7 bases and J lost 3; bases outside the gene matches: 6. CDR3 size: 14 residues. The CDR3 loop reads CASNQGAGTDTQYF. As DNA, the CDR3 is TGTGCCAGCAACCAGGGGGCCGGTACAGATACGCAGTATTTT. Variable domain in full (rest from reference TRBV7-2 and TRBJ2-3): GAGVSQSPSNKVTEKGKDVELRCDPISGHTALYWYRQSLGQGLEFLIYFQGNSAPDKSGLPSDRFSAERTGGSVSTLTIQRTQQEDSAVYLCASNQGAGTDTQYFGPGTRLTVL.

V usage is TRBV10-3 and J usage is TRBJ1-4; the match to TRBD1 covers 9 bases. Trimming at V came to 8 bases and at J to 5 bases, leaving 0 bases not matched to a gene. The CDR3 runs 12 residues. CDR1 is ENHRY and CDR2 is SYGVKD in the germline V gene. For the CDR3, the DNA is TGTGCCATCGGGACAGGGAATGAAAAACTGTTTTTT. It yields the protein CAIGTGNEKLFF.

This clone appeared a few times. The rearrangement links TRBV5-6 to TRBJ1-1, with D possibly TRBD1 on 6 matching bases. This CDR3 region has 13 residues. The germline V gene encodes CDR1 SGHDT and CDR2 YYEEEE. The V and J ends lost 4 bases and 6 bases respectively, with 13 bases between them. Written as DNA, the CDR3 is TGTGCCAGCAGCCAACAGGGTCTACCTGAAGCTTTCTTT. It codes for CASSQQGLPEAFF.

V gene TRBV19 combines with J gene TRBJ1-2; 11 bases are a match to TRBD1. CDR1 and CDR2 from the germline V gene are LNHDA and SQIVND (reference sequence). The CDR3 runs 16 residues. J lost 6 bases, V lost 0 bases, and 6 bases had no gene match. CDR3 protein: CASSIEGTGGNHGYTF. CDR3 bases: TGTGCCAGTAGTATAGAAGGGACAGGGGGTAATCATGGCTACACCTTC.

The chain joins TRBV29-1 to TRBJ2-2; 10 bases match TRBD1. The CDR3 has 15 amino acids. The V segment lost 7 bases and the J segment 3 bases; nucleotides outside the gene matches: 8. CDR1 and CDR2 (germline): SQVTM, ANQGSEA. The CDR3 DNA is TGCAGCGCTTCGGACAGGGGGTTTTACACCGGGGAGCTGTTTTTT. Protein: CSASDRGFYTGELFF.